The next 18 T cell receptor beta chains were all read from a single sample in a study of blood T cell repertoires in COVID-19. Using immunoSEQ multiplex PCR, the repertoire was profiled, and TCRdb retains in-frame clones only, with some absent. The data contain around 100,000 clones, about nine tenths of them seen just once; the ten biggest clones take up 5.1%. The sample was peripheral blood. These receptors were collected from a man aged 45-65 years with acute or convalescent COVID-19.

This chain connects TRBV6-6 to TRBJ2-7, with 12 positions matching TRBD1. The CDR3 totals 14 residues. The germline V gene encodes CDR1 MNHNY and CDR2 SVGAGI (reference sequence). Unmatched junction bases numbered 8, after V lost 7 bases and J lost 7 bases. DNA of the CDR3: TGTGCCAGCATTGGGACAGGGGGCGCGGGTGAGCAGTACTTC. Encoded protein: CASIGTGGAGEQYF.

The chain uses TRBV7-9 and TRBJ1-1; D remains unclear. Trimming pared 2 bases from V and 10 bases from J, leaving 11 bases between. This CDR3 spans 12 amino acids. Looked up from germline, CDR1 is SEHNR and CDR2 is FQNEAQ (reference sequence). CDR3 region: CASSLQALGAFF. As DNA, the CDR3 is TGTGCCAGCAGCTTACAGGCGTTGGGAGCTTTCTTT.

The chain joins TRBV4-2 to TRBJ2-1; D possibly corresponds to TRBD2 (6 bases). This CDR3 is built from 17 residues. The germline V and J ends were trimmed by 3 bases and 1 base, with 16 bases remaining between them. CDR1 is LGHNA and CDR2 is YNFKEQ in the germline V gene. The CDR3 is CASSHQLAIESYNEQFF. CDR3 nucleotide sequence: TGTGCCAGCAGCCACCAACTAGCAATAGAGTCCTACAATGAGCAGTTCTTC.

The chain joins TRBV28 to TRBJ2-3, with D maybe TRBD2 (6 bases). The CDR3 has 14 residues. CDR1 and CDR2 (germline): MDHEN, SYDVKM. V gave up 6 bases and J gave up 1 base, with 11 bases separating them. The CDR3 sequence is CASSAGLRTDTQYF. DNA of the CDR3: TGTGCCAGCAGCGCGGGGCTTCGCACAGATACGCAGTATTTT.

The rearrangement joins TRBV6-2 or TRBV6-3 to TRBJ2-1; TRBD2 agrees at 9 bases. The J segment lost 1 base and the V segment lost 6 bases, leaving 16 bases of the junction unmatched. This CDR3 has 19 amino acids. The germline gives CDR1 MNHEY, CDR2 SVGEGT. CDR3 residues: CASSYTWASGIRSYNEQFF. CDR3 nucleotides: TGTGCCAGCAGCTATACCTGGGCTAGCGGGATACGGTCCTACAATGAGCAGTTCTTC.

The chain carries TRBV3-1 (or the pseudogene TRBV3-2) and TRBJ2-3; 9 bases match TRBD2. V was pared by 6 bases and J by 3 bases, with 7 bases of the junction left unmatched. Germline V gene data show CDR1 as LGHDT and CDR2 as YNNKEL (reference sequence). The CDR3 runs to 15 residues. The CDR3 nucleotides are TGTGCCAGCAGTCTGCAGACTAGCGGTACAGATACGCAGTATTTT. It is translated as CASSLQTSGTDTQYF.

The chain has TRBV6-2 or TRBV6-3 and TRBJ1-2, with D perhaps TRBD1 (5 bases). The CDR3 length is 14 residues. Between the trimmed V and J ends, which lost 4 bases and 3 bases, there was a span of 12 bases. The germline V gene has CDR1 MNHEY and CDR2 SVGEGT. Written as DNA, the CDR3 is TGTGCCAGCAGTTCTCCGCGACAGTACTATGGCTACACCTTC. Translating gives CASSSPRQYYGYTF.

The chain joins TRBV7-6 to TRBJ2-1, with D possibly matching TRBD2 (6 bases). This CDR3 has 15 residues. Trimming took 4 bases from V and 0 from J, leaving 10 bases between them. CDR1 and CDR2 (germline): SGHVS, FNYEAQ. The CDR3 loop reads CASSYRLDSYNEQFF. In DNA form, the CDR3 reads TGTGCCAGCAGCTATCGACTAGACTCCTACAATGAGCAGTTCTTC.

This chain connects TRBV11-3 to TRBJ2-3, with a tentative D call TRBD1 (8 bases). The CDR3 totals 17 residues. The V and J ends lost 5 bases and 5 bases respectively, with 23 bases between them. The V gene's germline CDR1 is SGHNT and CDR2 YENEEA. CDR3 sequence: CASSPGAGQAGLDTQYF. The CDR3 region has the DNA TGTGCCAGCAGCCCTGGAGCGGGACAGGCTGGACTAGATACGCAGTATTTT.

V gene TRBV4-1 combines with J gene TRBJ2-7, with 10 positions matching TRBD1. V trimming: 3 bases; J trimming: 4 bases; junction bases outside the gene matches: 12. Germline-derived CDR1 and CDR2 are MGHRA and YSYEKL. There are 17 residues in the CDR3. This CDR3 is CASSHVSGTGVAYEQYF. CDR3 nucleotide sequence: TGCGCCAGCAGCCATGTCTCCGGGACAGGGGTCGCGTACGAGCAGTACTTC.

The chain couples TRBV15 to TRBJ2-3; possibly TRBD1 for D (6 bases). V was cut by 1 base and J by 4 bases, with 15 bases left in between. Germline CDR1 reads LNHNV; CDR2 reads YYDKDF (reference sequence). The CDR3 sequence is 16 residues long. The CDR3 DNA reads TGTGCCACCAGCAGAGGAGTTTGGGACATAGCAGATACGCAGTATTTT. Protein product: CATSRGVWDIADTQYF. The full variable domain, completed using reference TRBV15 and TRBJ2-3, is DAMVIQNPRYQVTQFGKPVTLSCSQTLNHNVMYWYQQKSSQAPKLLFHYYDKDFNNEADTPDNFQSRRPNTSFCFLDIRSPGLGDTAMYLCATSRGVWDIADTQYFGPGTRLTVL.

The CDR3 bases are TGCGCCAGCCGGGACAGCTCTGGAAACACCATATATTTT. Translating it yields CASRDSSGNTIYF. V gene TRBV5-1 combines with J gene TRBJ1-3; TRBD1 matches at 7 bases. Germline CDR1 reads SGHRS; CDR2 reads YFSETQ. With V trimmed by 7 bases and J by 0 bases, 1 base remained unmatched. CDR3 length: 13 residues.

This sequence joins TRBV5-6 and TRBJ2-7, with 7 positions matching TRBD2. CDR1 and CDR2 (germline): SGHDT, YYEEEE. The CDR3 length is 18 residues. V was pared by 0 bases and J by 5 bases, with 17 bases of the junction left unmatched. The CDR3 loop is CASSLEAGAFLPMDEQYF. The CDR3 coding sequence is TGTGCCAGCAGCTTGGAGGCGGGAGCCTTTCTTCCAATGGACGAGCAGTACTTC. Based on the CDR3 plus reference TRBV5-6 and TRBJ2-7, the full variable domain is DAGVTQSPTHLIKTRGQQVTLRCSPKSGHDTVSWYQQALGQGPQFIFQYYEEEERQRGNFPDRFSGHQFPNYSSELNVNALLLGDSALYLCASSLEAGAFLPMDEQYFGPGTRLTVT.

The gene calls are TRBV27 and TRBJ1-1; 8 nucleotides line up with TRBD1. Germline V gives CDR1 MNHEY, CDR2 SMNVEV (reference sequence). This CDR3 has 14 residues. With V trimmed by 6 bases and J by 1 base, 4 bases remained unmatched. The chain's CDR3 is CASRPGQANTEAFF. The CDR3, as DNA: TGTGCCAGCAGACCGGGACAGGCGAACACTGAAGCTTTCTTT.

V is TRBV13 and J is TRBJ2-3; 7 bases are a match to TRBD1. CDR3 length: 16 amino acids. The J segment lost 4 bases and the V segment lost 5 bases, leaving 12 bases of the junction unmatched. The germline CDR1 and CDR2 sequences are PRHDT and FYEKMQ (reference sequence). CDR3 in amino acids: CASSAIGTEISDTQYF. CDR3 coding DNA: TGTGCCAGCAGCGCCATAGGGACAGAAATTTCAGATACGCAGTATTTT.

This clone was counted at least ten times. The chain links TRBV7-9 to TRBJ2-7; weak D call: TRBD2 (6 bases). This CDR3 has 13 residues. The V gene lost 7 bases and the J gene lost 4 bases, with 14 bases spanning the gap. CDR1 SEHNR and CDR2 FQNEAQ come from the germline V gene (reference sequence). The CDR3 DNA reads as TGTGCCAGCAAGATTGGTAGCGGTTACGAGCAGTACTTC. It specifies CASKIGSGYEQYF.

The DNA of the CDR3 is TGTGCCATCAGTGAGTCGAGACTAGGGGACAATGAGCAGTTCTTC. This sequence encodes CAISESRLGDNEQFF. The rearrangement joins TRBV10-3 to TRBJ2-1, with TRBD2 as a possible D gene (6 bases). The CDR3 totals 15 residues. Trimming removed 0 bases at V and 5 bases at J, with 11 bases between. Germline V gene data show CDR1 as ENHRY and CDR2 as SYGVKD.

The J gene is TRBJ2-7, the V gene TRBV10-3; 7 positions agree with TRBD2. J gave up 2 bases and V 0 bases, and 7 bases lay outside the gene matches. CDR3 size: 16 residues. Germline V gives CDR1 ENHRY, CDR2 SYGVKD. CDR3 protein: CAISESSSGNPYEQYF. The CDR3 DNA follows: TGTGCCATCAGTGAGTCTTCTAGCGGAAACCCCTACGAGCAGTACTTC.